This passage covers 21 T cell receptor beta chains from one sample sequenced in a study of blood T cell repertoires in COVID-19. Repertoires were generated with immunoSEQ multiplex PCR, while TCRdb's copy carries only in-frame clones and drops some. The sample includes 80,000 to 130,000 clones, approximately 86% of them seen just once. Specimen: PBMCs or T cells enriched from blood (not recorded which). These receptors were obtained from a woman aged 45 to 65 who had recovered from COVID-19.

J is TRBJ1-3 and V is TRBV4-1; possible D gene TRBD1, 6 bases. Trimming left V 1 base short and J 0 bases short, with 10 bases between. Germline lookup yields CDR1 MGHRA and CDR2 YSYEKL. This CDR3 region has 16 residues. CDR3 sequence: CASSQGDTVSGNTIYF. CDR3 nucleotides: TGCGCCAGCAGCCAAGGGGACACTGTCTCTGGAAACACCATATATTTT.

The chain uses TRBV5-5 and TRBJ1-6, with D tentatively TRBD1 (6 bases). The CDR3 consists of 14 residues. Trimming cost V 2 bases and J 6 bases, with 9 bases left between them. Germline CDR1 SGHKS, CDR2 YYEKEE (reference sequence). The CDR3 spells CASSLEGGNSPLHF. The CDR3 DNA is TGTGCCAGCAGCTTAGAAGGGGGTAATTCACCCCTCCACTTT.

The chain has TRBV9 and TRBJ2-1; 9 bases map to TRBD2. V shed 4 bases and J 3 bases; nucleotides not matched to a gene: 8. The CDR3 runs 16 residues. Germline CDR1 and CDR2: SGDLS and YYNGEE. CDR3 DNA: TGTGCCAGCAGCACCAATAGCGGGAGAGTCTACAATGAGCAGTTCTTC. Translating gives CASSTNSGRVYNEQFF.

V is TRBV28 and J is TRBJ2-2; 9 bases match TRBD2. This CDR3 has 20 residues. From germline, CDR1 is MDHEN and CDR2 SYDVKM. Losses at the gene ends were 5 bases for V and 9 bases for J; bases not matched to a gene: 25. In DNA form, the CDR3 reads TGTGCCAGCAGTACTCCGGCCCCTTCCGCAGCGGGGGGAGTAACGAGGGAGCTGTTTTTT. Its translation is CASSTPAPSAAGGVTRELFF.

The chain uses TRBV28 and TRBJ1-3; 7 bases line up with TRBD1. Germline lookup yields CDR1 MDHEN and CDR2 SYDVKM. With 11 bases clipped from V and 2 bases from J, the junction kept 6 bases outside the gene matches. The CDR3 covers 13 residues. The CDR3 spells CASRQGAGNTIYF. For the CDR3, the DNA is TGTGCCTCCCGACAGGGAGCTGGAAACACCATATATTTT.

The V gene is TRBV3-1 (or the pseudogene TRBV3-2), the J gene TRBJ2-7; maybe TRBD2 (6 bases). The CDR3 totals 15 residues. Trimming removed 4 bases from V and 4 bases from J, with 17 bases in between. The germline V gene has CDR1 LGHDT and CDR2 YNNKEL (reference sequence). The CDR3, as DNA: TGTGCCAGCAGCCCTTCGGGTGGGGGAGGATACGAGCAGTACTTC. Protein: CASSPSGGGGYEQYF.

The rearrangement links TRBV28 to TRBJ1-3, with D unclear. This CDR3 spans 14 amino acids. Looked up from germline, CDR1 is MDHEN and CDR2 is SYDVKM. V lost 6 bases to trimming and J lost 4 bases, with 13 bases between them. The CDR3: CASSRYSVGNTIYF. The CDR3 coding sequence is TGTGCCAGCAGCCGATACAGTGTCGGAAACACCATATATTTT.

For the CDR3, the DNA is TGTGCCAGCAGTCCACGGGGGGGCTTTAACTATGGCTACACCTTC. It translates to CASSPRGGFNYGYTF. The rearrangement joins TRBV28 to TRBJ1-2; tentative D call: TRBD1 (6 bases). Trimming removed 5 bases at V and 1 base at J, with 14 bases between. The CDR3 is made up of 15 amino acids. Germline V gives CDR1 MDHEN, CDR2 SYDVKM.

The chain combines TRBV6-5 with TRBJ2-4; a possible D gene is TRBD2 (5 bases). Germline CDR1 MNHEY, CDR2 SVGAGI. V gave up 5 bases and J gave up 5 bases, with 16 bases separating them. This CDR3 is built from 15 residues. The CDR3 nucleotides read TGTGCCAGCAGTCCGAGGGTAGTCAGCCAAAACATTCAGTACTTC. This translates into CASSPRVVSQNIQYF.

The chain links TRBV28 to TRBJ2-7; the D gene is possibly TRBD1 (5 bases). This CDR3 has 13 residues. Deletions cut 5 bases from V and 5 bases from J, with 13 bases between. Per germline, CDR1 MDHEN and CDR2 SYDVKM. DNA for the CDR3: TGTGCCAGCAGTCCCCCGTGGGGCGACGAGCAGTACTTC. Amino acids: CASSPPWGDEQYF.

This clone occurred once. The rearrangement joins TRBV7-9 to TRBJ2-3, with a possible D match to TRBD1 (5 bases). V was cut by 5 bases and J by 1 base, with 13 bases left in between. CDR3 length: 15 residues. Germline V lookup: CDR1 SEHNR, CDR2 FQNEAQ (reference sequence). CDR3: CASSITGQGTDTQYF. The CDR3 nucleotides read TGTGCCAGCAGCATTACAGGTCAGGGCACAGATACGCAGTATTTT.

This chain connects TRBV29-1 to TRBJ2-7, with D perhaps matching TRBD1 (5 bases). V was shortened by 6 bases and J by 7 bases, with 19 bases between the two germline ends. There are 13 residues in the CDR3. The V gene's germline CDR1 is SQVTM and CDR2 ANQGSEA. This CDR3 is CSVLRVLGVEQYF. The CDR3 nucleotides read TGCAGCGTACTCAGGGTGTTGGGCGTGGAGCAGTACTTC.

This clone was seen once. The chain carries TRBV5-6 and TRBJ2-1; 7 nucleotides match TRBD2. In germline, CDR1 is SGHDT, CDR2 YYEEEE. V was pared by 4 bases and J by 3 bases, with 4 bases of the junction left unmatched. The CDR3 covers 14 residues. The CDR3 DNA follows: TGTGCCAGCAGCACCGGGGGGTACTACAATGAGCAGTTCTTC. Protein: CASSTGGYYNEQFF.

In nucleotides, the CDR3 is TGTGCCAGCTCACTGGGGAGGGGAGTAGACTATGGCTACACCTTC. The encoded protein is CASSLGRGVDYGYTF. The chain is built from TRBV28 and TRBJ1-2; perhaps TRBD1 as D (5 bases). Trimming shortened V by 8 bases and J by 3 bases, and 19 bases separated the two germline ends. CDR3 length: 15 residues. The germline V gene encodes CDR1 MDHEN and CDR2 SYDVKM.

The chain carries TRBV19 and TRBJ2-2, with TRBD1 matching over 7 bases. The CDR3 loop spans 15 amino acids. Trimming removed 4 bases from V and 1 base from J; junction bases left unmatched: 3. Germline V lookup: CDR1 LNHDA, CDR2 SQIVND (reference sequence). The CDR3 is CASSRRQGNTGELFF. CDR3 in DNA: TGTGCCAGTAGTAGACGACAGGGGAACACCGGGGAGCTGTTTTTT.

This sequence joins TRBV19 and TRBJ1-2, with 7 nucleotides matching TRBD1. The CDR3 runs to 11 residues. CDR1 is LNHDA and CDR2 is SQIVND in the germline V gene (reference sequence). V gave up 9 bases and J gave up 8 bases; unmatched junction bases: 6. The CDR3 region is CARWTGEGYTF. In DNA, the CDR3 is TGTGCCAGGTGGACAGGTGAGGGCTACACCTTC.

The chain employs TRBV28 and TRBJ2-7; 8 positions agree with TRBD1. The CDR3 has 15 amino acids. V lost 6 bases, J lost 2 bases, and 9 bases stayed unmatched. The germline V gene has CDR1 MDHEN and CDR2 SYDVKM. CDR3 nucleotide sequence: TGTGCCAGCAGACCCAGGACAGGGAGAACCTACGAGCAGTACTTC. Translated: CASRPRTGRTYEQYF.

The gene calls are TRBV6-5 and TRBJ1-5; D may be TRBD1 (6 bases). In germline, CDR1 is MNHEY, CDR2 SVGAGI. CDR3 size: 15 residues. The V end was cut by 6 bases, the J end by 3 bases, with 15 bases between. This CDR3 reads CASSSTGLVNQPQHF. In DNA form, the CDR3 reads TGTGCCAGCAGCTCAACAGGGTTGGTCAATCAGCCCCAGCATTTT.

This clone was observed once. The chain is built from TRBV4-1 and TRBJ2-5, with TRBD2 as a possible D gene (6 bases). The V gene lost 3 bases and the J gene lost 1 base, with 12 bases spanning the gap. CDR3 length: 15 residues. CDR1 MGHRA and CDR2 YSYEKL come from the germline V gene. CDR3 nucleotide sequence: TGCGCCAGCAGCCAGGGAGGAGGGCGCCAAGAGACCCAGTACTTC. Translated, it gives CASSQGGGRQETQYF.

This chain links TRBV10-3 with TRBJ1-1; maybe TRBD1 (5 bases). Trimming left V 2 bases short and J 8 bases short, with 12 bases between. CDR1 is ENHRY and CDR2 is SYGVKD in the germline V gene. The CDR3 runs to 13 residues. CDR3 sequence (DNA): TGTGCCATCAGTGAGAGGGAGGGGATGGAAGCTTTCTTT. Protein product: CAISEREGMEAFF.

DNA for the CDR3: TGTGCCAGCAGCAAAGGTCGCGGGGCCTACGAGCAGTACTTC. Amino acid sequence: CASSKGRGAYEQYF. This chain uses TRBV21-1 with TRBJ2-7; the D call in the table, TRBD2, was not verified against the DNA. TRBV21-1 has pseudogene status. The CDR3 is 14 residues long.